The rows below give T cell receptor beta chains drawn from one sample of a study of OX40 agonist ivuxolimab in advanced cancers. TCRdb keeps only in-frame clones here, not all; method: immunoSEQ multiplex PCR. The sample has tens of thousands of clones, around 82% seen once. Sequenced material: CD4+ or CD8+ T cells sorted from blood, taken in a trial of the OX40 agonist ivuxolimab. These receptor sequences come from an adult with an advanced solid tumor such as melanoma, head and neck, liver or kidney cancer. CDR3s include the opening cysteine and the closing phenylalanine or tryptophan. The D gene is left open where the match is weak. Part of the rows lack a size; the others show once, few, many or a class for expanded clones.

V	J	D	size	length	DNA	CDR3
TRBV4-1	TRBJ2-2	TRBD1	NA	17	TGCGCCAGCAGCCAAGAGGCGACAGGGTTTAGGTCCGGGGAGCTGTTTTTT	CASSQEATGFRSGELFF
TRBV7-2	TRBJ1-6	NA	NA	14	TGTGCCAGCAGCCCCTCCGGCCCCGGTTCACCCCTCCACTTT	CASSPSGPGSPLHF
TRBV10-3	TRBJ2-7	TRBD1	NA	15	TGTGCCATCAGTGAGTCGACAGGGTTCTCCCACGAGCAGTACTTC	CAISESTGFSHEQYF
TRBV7-2	TRBJ2-5	NA	NA	14	TGTGCCAGCAGCTTAGCAGGGACCCAAGAGACCCAGTACTTC	CASSLAGTQETQYF
TRBV10-3	TRBJ1-6	NA	NA	15	TGTGCCATCAGTAGGGGGGTCGGGAATAATTCACCCCTCCACTTT	CAISRGVGNNSPLHF
TRBV15	TRBJ1-2	TRBD1	few	16	TGTGCCACCAGCAGAGATCGGGGGGACAGGGGTTATGGCTACACCTTC	CATSRDRGDRGYGYTF
TRBV19	TRBJ1-5	NA	NA	15	TGTGCCAGTAGTATCACCCGGGGAGGCAATCAGCCCCAGCATTTT	CASSITRGGNQPQHF
TRBV7-2	TRBJ2-5	NA	NA	15	TGTGCCAGCAGCTGGGACCGCTCTAGCCAAGAGACCCAGTACTTC	CASSWDRSSQETQYF
TRBV30	TRBJ2-7	NA	NA	14	TGTGCCTGGAGCCGGGACCTGCGCTTCTACGAGCAGTACTTC	CAWSRDLRFYEQYF
TRBV9	TRBJ2-7	TRBD1	NA	15	TGTGCCAGCAGCCCCCGGACAGGGGCGTCCTACGAGCAGTACTTC	CASSPRTGASYEQYF
TRBV5-1	TRBJ1-1	TRBD1	NA	15	TGCGCCAGCAGCTTTACAGGGGGGATTGGCACTGAAGCTTTCTTT	CASSFTGGIGTEAFF
TRBV4-1	TRBJ1-2	TRBD1	NA	14	TGCGCCAGCAGCCAAGGAAACAGGGGGTATGGCTACACCTTC	CASSQGNRGYGYTF
TRBV4-3	TRBJ2-1	NA	NA	12	TGCGCCAGCAGCCAAGGGGGCAATGAGCAGTTCTTC	CASSQGGNEQFF
TRBV11-2	TRBJ1-1	NA	NA	12	TGTGCCAGCAGCTCCAGCCGCCTTAGGGCTTTCTTT	CASSSSRLRAFF
TRBV19	TRBJ2-1	TRBD1	NA	16	TGTGCCAGTAGTAGCCCCCGGGACAGGGGGTACAATGAGCAGTTCTTC	CASSSPRDRGYNEQFF
TRBV6-5	TRBJ2-3	NA	NA	13	TGTGCCAGCAGTGAAGCGCTTCGAGATACGCAGTATTTT	CASSEALRDTQYF
TRBV9	TRBJ1-6	NA	few	14	TGTGCCAGCAGCGTAGCCAGGGAGGGTTCACCCCTCCACTTT	CASSVAREGSPLHF
TRBV25-1	TRBJ2-7	TRBD1	NA	15	TGTGCCAGCAGTGATGGCACCGGGACAGTCTACGAGCAGTACTTC	CASSDGTGTVYEQYF
TRBV7-2	TRBJ1-5	NA	NA	15	TGTGCCAGCAGCTTCCAAGGGTCTAGCAATCAGCCCCAGCATTTT	CASSFQGSSNQPQHF
TRBV14	TRBJ1-4	NA	NA	16	TGTGCCAGCAGCCATCTTCTCGGGGGGACCGAGGGAAAACTGTTTTTT	CASSHLLGGTEGKLFF
TRBV5-1	TRBJ1-2	NA	NA	13	TGCGCCAGCAGCACGGACAGTAACTATGGCTACACCTTC	CASSTDSNYGYTF
TRBV6-1	TRBJ2-1	NA	NA	14	TGTGCCAGCAGGTCACGGGGGCAGCTCAATGAGCAGTTCTTC	CASRSRGQLNEQFF
TRBV7-9	TRBJ2-5	NA	NA	13	TGTGCCAGCAGCTTGGGCAGGCGGGAGACCCAGTACTTC	CASSLGRRETQYF
TRBV19	TRBJ1-1	NA	NA	16	TGTGCCAGTAGCAGACCCCTAGGACAGTTGAACACTGAAGCTTTCTTT	CASSRPLGQLNTEAFF
TRBV7-3	TRBJ2-1	TRBD2	NA	13	TGTGCCAGCGGGCTAGCGGGGTACAATGAGCAGTTCTTC	CASGLAGYNEQFF
TRBV6-1	TRBJ1-6	NA	NA	15	TGTGCCAGCAGTGGTGATAGGGTAACCAATTCACCCCTCCACTTT	CASSGDRVTNSPLHF
TRBV10-1	TRBJ1-2	TRBD1	NA	13	TGCGCCAGCAGTAAGGACAGGGCCTATGGCTACACCTTC	CASSKDRAYGYTF
TRBV12-5	TRBJ2-7	NA	NA	16	TGTGCTAGTGTTGGGCAGGGGGGCAGGGGCCCCTACGAGCAGTACTTC	CASVGQGGRGPYEQYF
TRBV2	TRBJ1-2	TRBD1	NA	16	TGTGCCAGCAGTGAAGAAGGGGGCAGGGGGACCTATGGCTACACCTTC	CASSEEGGRGTYGYTF
TRBV5-5	TRBJ2-7	NA	NA	14	TGTGCCAGCAGCTTCGGGACCGGCAACTACGAGCAGTACTTC	CASSFGTGNYEQYF
TRBV29-1	TRBJ1-1	NA	once	11	TGCAGCGTTAGGCACAACACTGAAGCTTTCTTT	CSVRHNTEAFF
TRBV9	TRBJ1-1	TRBD1	NA	15	TGTGCCAGCAGCGTAGGTCAGGGGGCCTACACTGAAGCTTTCTTT	CASSVGQGAYTEAFF
TRBV18	TRBJ2-1	NA	NA	14	TGTGCCAGCTCCCTCACCGGGACCAACAATGAGCAGTTCTTC	CASSLTGTNNEQFF
TRBV5-4	TRBJ2-7	NA	once	14	TGTGCCAGCAGAAGTAGGGACGGGAGCTACGAGCAGTACTTC	CASRSRDGSYEQYF
TRBV15	TRBJ1-5	NA	NA	16	TGTGCCACCAGCACCTTTCGAGGGCCCAGCAATCAGCCCCAGCATTTT	CATSTFRGPSNQPQHF
TRBV7-7	TRBJ2-2	NA	NA	14	TGTGCTAGCAGCCTAACAGGGAACACCGGGGAGCTGTTTTTT	CASSLTGNTGELFF